The clone carrying this T cell receptor (beta chain) was found many times. Its specificity is not known. Unsorted libraries were generated from 2 million PBMCs held at -80 degrees C. This specimen comes from a study of neurological immune-mediated disorders. Every sequencing run drew on 15-18 subjects and yielded over 190 million TCR-beta sequences. TCRdb reprocessed the 5' RACE reads via MiXCR and lists one record per CDR3 protein. This table has 50,000 or so distinct CDR3 sequences, 3% to 4% appearing once. Broader study findings: When repertoires were grouped phylogenetically, those of 18 of 34 multiple sclerosis patients fell into one related-CDR3 cluster, a possible signature. HTLV-1-associated myelopathy had the most TCR clonal expansion, and multiple sclerosis had the least, less than healthy controls.

This CDR3 comprises 15 residues. Germline CDR1 and CDR2: DFQATT and SNEGSKA (reference sequence). The V end was cut by 0 bases, the J end by 1 base, with 12 bases between. The sequence was collected from a woman aged 60-70 years with multiple sclerosis. The chain is built from TRBV20-1 and TRBJ2-5; D is perhaps TRBD1 (5 bases). Sequenced material: PBMCs. The CDR3 here is CSARDGDSIQETQYF. CDR3 bases: TGCAGTGCTAGAGATGGAGACAGCATCCAAGAGACCCAGTACTTC.